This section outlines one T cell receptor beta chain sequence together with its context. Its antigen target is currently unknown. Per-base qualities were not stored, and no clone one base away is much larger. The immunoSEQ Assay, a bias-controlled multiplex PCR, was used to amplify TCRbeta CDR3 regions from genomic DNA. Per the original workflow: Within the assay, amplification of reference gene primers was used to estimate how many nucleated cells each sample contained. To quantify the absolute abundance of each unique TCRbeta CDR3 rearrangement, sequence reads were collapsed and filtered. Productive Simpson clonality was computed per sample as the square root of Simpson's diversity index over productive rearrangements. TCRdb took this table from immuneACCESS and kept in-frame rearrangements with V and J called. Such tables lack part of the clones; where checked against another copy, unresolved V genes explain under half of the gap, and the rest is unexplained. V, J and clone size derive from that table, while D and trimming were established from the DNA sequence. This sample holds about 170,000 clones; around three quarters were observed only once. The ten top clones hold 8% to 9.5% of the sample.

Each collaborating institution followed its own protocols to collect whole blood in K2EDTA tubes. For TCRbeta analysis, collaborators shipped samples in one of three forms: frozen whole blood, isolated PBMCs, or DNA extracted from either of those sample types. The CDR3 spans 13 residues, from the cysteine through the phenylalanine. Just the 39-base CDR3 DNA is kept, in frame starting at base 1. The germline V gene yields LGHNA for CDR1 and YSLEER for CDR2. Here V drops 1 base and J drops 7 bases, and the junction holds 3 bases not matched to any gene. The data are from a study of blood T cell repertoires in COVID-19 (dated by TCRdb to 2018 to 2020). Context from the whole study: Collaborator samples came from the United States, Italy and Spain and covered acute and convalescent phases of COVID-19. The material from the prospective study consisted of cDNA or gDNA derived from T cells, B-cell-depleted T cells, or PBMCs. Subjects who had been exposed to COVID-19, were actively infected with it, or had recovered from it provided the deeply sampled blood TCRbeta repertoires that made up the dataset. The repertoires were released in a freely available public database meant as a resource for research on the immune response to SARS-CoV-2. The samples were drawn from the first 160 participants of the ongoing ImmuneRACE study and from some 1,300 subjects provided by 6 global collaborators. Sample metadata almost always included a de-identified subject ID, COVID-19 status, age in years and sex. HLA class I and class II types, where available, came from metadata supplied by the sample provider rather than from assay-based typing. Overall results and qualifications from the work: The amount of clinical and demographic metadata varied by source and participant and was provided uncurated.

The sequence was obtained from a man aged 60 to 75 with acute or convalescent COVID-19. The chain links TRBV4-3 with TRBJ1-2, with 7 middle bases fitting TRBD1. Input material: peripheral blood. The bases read TGCGCCAGCAGCCAAGGACAGGGTCGTGGCTACACCTTC. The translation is CASSQGQGRGYTF.